This T cell receptor beta chain stems from a study of persistence of HIV-infected CD4 T cells. An overlapping HIV-1 Gag peptide pool stimulated these cells at about 0.91 ug/peptide/mL. CD40L/CD69 double-negative CD45RO-high memory CD4+ T cells were collected. Sequencing used immunoSEQ version 4 in survey mode. Profiled with immunoSEQ multiplex PCR; TCRdb holds only in-frame clones, not every one. The table has 64,000 or so clones, about 81% seen once. With 1 base clipped from V and 1 base from J, the junction kept 11 bases outside the gene matches. Germline V gene data show CDR1 as SGDLS and CDR2 as YYNGEE. CDR3 length equals 19 residues. Concerning this clone itself: What it binds is unknown.

The chain has TRBV9 and TRBJ2-1, with 10 bases matching TRBD1. This TCR was sampled from an adult man with HIV who was CMV-seropositive. This specimen consisted of CD4+ T cells sorted from PBMCs after roughly 18-hour stimulation, obtained from a patient who received antiretroviral therapy. The CDR3 DNA follows: TGTGCCAGCAGCGTAAATGAGGGGACAGGGGCTTCTTCCTACAATGAGCAGTTCTTC. Translation gives CASSVNEGTGASSYNEQFF. The variable domain in full, with the rest retrieved from reference TRBV9 and TRBJ2-1, is DSGVTQTPKHLITATGQRVTLRCSPRSGDLSVYWYQQSLDQGLQFLIQYYNGEERAKGNILERFSAQQFPDLHSELNLSSLELGDSALYFCASSVNEGTGASSYNEQFFGPGTRLTVL.